This T cell receptor (beta chain) is drawn from a study of blood T cell repertoires in COVID-19. Whole-study context: The origin of the acute and convalescent COVID-19 samples was the United States, Italy and Spain. Sources were T cells, B-cell-depleted T cells, or PBMCs; the material itself was cDNA or gDNA.

Trimming cost V 5 bases and J 3 bases; bases outside gene matches: 6. This CDR3 has 14 amino acids. Germline values: CDR1 SGHAT, CDR2 FQDESV (reference sequence). Original analysis: Amplifying reference gene primers gave estimates of nucleated cell counts. This table comes from immunoSEQ multiplex PCR, and its TCRdb copy is limited to in-frame clones, with some not included. The D gene and trimming were derived from the DNA, and the V and J assignments and clone size from that table. The sample carries around 250,000 clones, just under 85% recorded once. The V gene is TRBV11-1, the J gene TRBJ2-7; TRBD2 aligns across 8 bases. This clonotype originated in a woman older than 75 with acute or convalescent COVID-19. Sequencing was performed on peripheral blood. The CDR3 bases are TGTGCCAGCAGCCGACGGGGGACTAGCTACGAGCAGTACTTC. This gives the protein CASSRRGTSYEQYF.